This TCR beta chain was identified in a study of shared clonotypes between healthy human individuals. Assay used: immunoSEQ multiplex PCR; TCRdb lists only in-frame clones, some missing. The repertoire holds roughly 1,500,000 clones, approximately 98.5% seen once, with approximately 0.38% in the top ten. Points on this clone: Other DNA variants within this sample encode the same CDR3.

The sequenced sample consisted of naive CD4+ T cells sorted from blood. The subset is: CD45RA+ positively selected. The TCR sequence derives from a man aged 25 to 45 in good health.

DNA for the CDR3: TGTGCCAGTAGTATAGGCGGCAATCAGCCCCAGCATTTT. It translates to CASSIGGNQPQHF. The J gene is TRBJ1-5, the V gene TRBV19, with D unresolved. In germline, CDR1 is LNHDA, CDR2 SQIVND (reference sequence). This CDR3 contains 13 residues. The germline V and J ends were trimmed by 1 base and 2 bases, with 3 bases remaining between them. Full variable domain (remainder filled in from reference TRBV19 and TRBJ1-5): DGGITQSPKYLFRKEGQNVTLSCEQNLNHDAMYWYRQDPGQGLRLIYYSQIVNDFQKGDIAEGYSVSREKKESFPLTVTSAQKNPTAFYLCASSIGGNQPQHFGDGTRLSIL.